Presented here are 32 T cell receptor beta chains from one specimen sequenced in a study of blood T cell repertoires in COVID-19. TCRdb's table, derived via immunoSEQ multiplex PCR, lists solely in-frame clones and lacks some. The sample includes 380,000 or so clones, 85% to 90% of them seen just once. Sample: PBMCs or T cells enriched from blood (not recorded which). The receptors originated from a woman in her 30s with acute COVID-19.

The gene calls are TRBV19 and TRBJ1-5; 7 bases are a match to TRBD1. CDR3 length: 16 residues. CDR1 is LNHDA and CDR2 is SQIVND in the germline V gene (reference sequence). V trimming: 4 bases; J trimming: 3 bases; junction bases outside the gene matches: 9. This CDR3 is CASSTEGQRYNQPQHF. The CDR3 DNA reads TGTGCCAGTAGTACAGAGGGACAGCGATACAATCAGCCCCAGCATTTT.

This chain joins TRBV11-1 and TRBJ2-1; 11 nucleotides line up with TRBD2. The CDR3 consists of 16 residues. From germline, CDR1 is SGHAT and CDR2 FQDESV (reference sequence). V gave up 3 bases and J gave up 8 bases; unmatched junction bases: 9. The CDR3 DNA is TGTGCCAGCAGCTTTAGCGGGGGGGCCGCCAACGATGAGCAGTTCTTC. It translates to CASSFSGGAANDEQFF.

Remarks on this clone: The same CDR3 can be traced to other DNA sequences in this sample. V gene TRBV18 combines with J gene TRBJ2-7, with a possible D match to TRBD2 (6 bases). The length of the CDR3 is 12 residues. Germline V gene lookup returns CDR1 KGHSH and CDR2 LQKENI. V was pared by 3 bases and J by 3 bases, with 6 bases between. For the CDR3, the DNA is TGTGCCAGCTCACCCGGGGGCTACGAGCAGTACTTC. Residues: CASSPGGYEQYF.

This clone was seen a few times. The rearrangement links TRBV6-2 or TRBV6-3 to TRBJ2-7, with D possibly TRBD1 on 5 matching bases. Trimming removed 2 bases at V and 7 bases at J, with 9 bases between. This CDR3 region has 12 residues. Germline lookup yields CDR1 MNHEY and CDR2 SVGEGT. The CDR3 DNA follows: TGTGCCAGCAGTTACCAACAGGATGAGCAGTACTTC. Amino acids: CASSYQQDEQYF.

V gene TRBV5-1 combines with J gene TRBJ1-4, with 11 bases fitting TRBD1. Looked up from germline, CDR1 is SGHRS and CDR2 is YFSETQ. The CDR3 has 15 residues. Losses at the gene ends were 1 base for V and 6 bases for J; bases not matched to a gene: 2. CDR3 in amino acids: CASSLRGQGDEKLFF. CDR3 sequence (DNA): TGCGCCAGCAGCTTGAGGGGACAGGGGGATGAAAAACTGTTTTTT.

The CDR3 is CATSDPRQGTSYTF. CDR3 bases: TGTGCCACCAGTGACCCCCGACAGGGTACGAGCTACACCTTC. V is TRBV24-1 and J is TRBJ1-2, with 7 bases aligning to TRBD1. Germline lookup yields CDR1 KGHDR and CDR2 SFDVKD. This CDR3 is built from 14 residues. Trimming took 4 bases from V and 9 from J; bases not matched to a gene: 10.

The chain recombines TRBV7-9 with TRBJ1-4; 7 nucleotides align to TRBD1. This CDR3 has 16 amino acids. The V segment lost 1 base and the J segment 10 bases; nucleotides outside the gene matches: 12. The germline V gene encodes CDR1 SEHNR and CDR2 FQNEAQ (reference sequence). This CDR3 reads CASSLEATGQGGKLFF. The CDR3 nucleotides are TGTGCCAGCAGCTTAGAAGCGACAGGCCAGGGGGGAAAACTGTTTTTT.

The V and J genes are TRBV6-5 and TRBJ2-7, with 8 positions matching TRBD1. The CDR3 loop spans 13 amino acids. V shed 10 bases and J 4 bases; nucleotides not matched to a gene: 9. The V gene's germline CDR1 is MNHEY and CDR2 SVGAGI. The CDR3: CATMRGQAYEQYF. Written as DNA, the CDR3 is TGTGCCACGATGCGGGGACAGGCGTACGAGCAGTACTTC.

This clone was seen just once. The chain employs TRBV11-2 and TRBJ1-6; D call uncertain. V lost 5 bases and J 0 bases, leaving 20 bases between the germline ends. Germline CDR1 and CDR2: SGHAT and FQNNGV. There are 19 residues in the CDR3. For the CDR3, the DNA is TGTGCCAGCAGCCACGAATACCCGGTTTGGAGCTCCTATAATTCACCCCTCCACTTT. This encodes CASSHEYPVWSSYNSPLHF. The variable domain in full, with the rest retrieved from reference TRBV11-2 and TRBJ1-6, is EAGVAQSPRYKIIEKRQSVAFWCNPISGHATLYWYQQILGQGPKLLIQFQNNGVVDDSQLPKDRFSAERLKGVDSTLKIQPAKLEDSAVYLCASSHEYPVWSSYNSPLHFGNGTRLTVT.

The V and J genes are TRBV29-1 and TRBJ2-1; possible D gene TRBD2, 5 bases. The CDR3 is made up of 16 amino acids. V lost 1 base to trimming and J lost 0 bases, with 13 bases between them. Germline V gives CDR1 SQVTM, CDR2 ANQGSEA. CDR3 DNA sequence: TGCAGCGTTGAAGTCGGGCTAGCAGCCTCCTACAATGAGCAGTTCTTC. Its translation: CSVEVGLAASYNEQFF.

This sequence joins TRBV4-1 and TRBJ1-5, with D unresolved. This CDR3 contains 15 residues. The V gene's germline CDR1 is MGHRA and CDR2 YSYEKL. The V gene lost 4 bases and the J gene lost 0 bases, with 10 bases spanning the gap. The CDR3 spells CASSRDTYSNQPQHF. CDR3 coding DNA: TGCGCCAGCAGCCGCGACACTTATAGCAATCAGCCCCAGCATTTT.

The chain combines TRBV19 with TRBJ1-2; D gene ambiguous. This CDR3 region has 16 residues. Germline V gene lookup returns CDR1 LNHDA and CDR2 SQIVND (reference sequence). Trimming shortened V by 10 bases and J by 4 bases, and 25 bases separated the two germline ends. CDR3 residues: CATKKTPEGAGYGYTF. The CDR3 DNA reads TGTGCCACCAAAAAGACCCCGGAGGGTGCCGGCTATGGCTACACCTTC. The whole variable domain, filled in from reference TRBV19 and TRBJ1-2, reads DGGITQSPKYLFRKEGQNVTLSCEQNLNHDAMYWYRQDPGQGLRLIYYSQIVNDFQKGDIAEGYSVSREKKESFPLTVTSAQKNPTAFYLCATKKTPEGAGYGYTFGSGTRLTVV.

The gene calls are TRBV24-1 and TRBJ2-5, with D tentatively TRBD2 (7 bases). Germline values: CDR1 KGHDR, CDR2 SFDVKD. The CDR3 is 15 amino acids. Trimming removed 2 bases from V and 5 bases from J, with 14 bases in between. Written as DNA, the CDR3 is TGTGCCACCAGTGATTCGGGGGGCCCTGGGGAGACCCAGTACTTC. Protein product: CATSDSGGPGETQYF.

The count of this clone is one. The chain uses TRBV18 and TRBJ1-3; D ambiguous. Germline-derived CDR1 and CDR2 are KGHSH and LQKENI. The germline V and J ends were trimmed by 3 bases and 0 bases, with 12 bases remaining between them. This CDR3 spans 16 amino acids. As DNA, the CDR3 is TGTGCCAGCTCACCGGGCGTGGCAGACTCTGGAAACACCATATATTTT. As protein: CASSPGVADSGNTIYF.

This clone was seen just once. Here the CDR3 reads CATGVTGGNEQFF. The CDR3 coding sequence is TGTGCCACCGGAGTGACAGGGGGCAATGAGCAGTTCTTC. V is TRBV24-1 and J is TRBJ2-1, with 9 bases that match TRBD1. V trimming: 9 bases; J trimming: 6 bases; junction bases outside the gene matches: 5. Germline values: CDR1 KGHDR, CDR2 SFDVKD. This CDR3 comprises 13 residues.

V gene TRBV7-9 combines with J gene TRBJ2-1; 9 positions agree with TRBD1. Germline assignment: CDR1 SEHNR and CDR2 FQNEAQ (reference sequence). The V segment lost 8 bases and the J segment 7 bases; nucleotides outside the gene matches: 15. There are 16 residues in the CDR3. In DNA, the CDR3 is TGTGCCAGCCAAGCAATTTCGGGGACAGGGCTTAATGAGCAGTTCTTC. Translated, it gives CASQAISGTGLNEQFF.

This CDR3 is CASSQSSGTGAYGYTF. CDR3 nucleotide sequence: TGTGCCAGCAGCCAATCATCTGGGACAGGGGCTTATGGCTACACCTTC. This chain links TRBV3-1 (or the pseudogene TRBV3-2) with TRBJ1-2, with 10 bases aligning to TRBD1. This CDR3 has 16 amino acids. With V trimmed by 2 bases and J by 5 bases, 8 bases remained unmatched. Looked up from germline, CDR1 is LGHDT and CDR2 is YNNKEL (reference sequence).

The chain combines TRBV7-2 with TRBJ1-6, with D possibly TRBD1 on 6 matching bases. The CDR3 runs 15 residues. Per the germline V gene, CDR1 is SGHTA and CDR2 is FQGNSA. Trimming removed 1 base from V and 10 bases from J, with 14 bases in between. CDR3 amino acids: CASSLETKGGSPLHF. The DNA of the CDR3 is TGTGCCAGCAGCTTAGAAACTAAGGGGGGGTCACCCCTCCACTTT.

The chain couples TRBV21-1 to TRBJ2-7; the table's D call TRBD1 went unverified against the DNA. TRBV21-1 constitutes a pseudogene. This CDR3 region has 14 residues. CDR3 residues: CASSPGQGPWEQYF. Here the CDR3 DNA reads TGTGCCAGCAGCCCAGGACAGGGACCGTGGGAGCAGTACTTC.

This clone turned up a few times. The rearrangement joins TRBV7-8 to TRBJ1-5; 8 bases align to TRBD1. The germline gives CDR1 SGHVS, CDR2 FQNEAQ. The CDR3 runs to 17 residues. After removal of 3 bases from V and 6 bases from J, the junction contained 13 bases not matched to a gene. DNA for the CDR3: TGTGCCAGCAGCTTCAGCCCCGGACAGGGTGATCTTCAGCCCCAGCATTTT. Its translation is CASSFSPGQGDLQPQHF.

The chain recombines TRBV20-1 with TRBJ1-1, with unresolved D. The V and J ends lost 3 bases and 4 bases respectively, with 9 bases between them. The germline V gene encodes CDR1 DFQATT and CDR2 SNEGSKA (reference sequence). The CDR3 loop spans 12 amino acids. The CDR3 sequence is CSASAGRTEAFF. CDR3 coding DNA: TGCAGTGCTAGTGCGGGTCGCACTGAAGCTTTCTTT.

The DNA of the CDR3 is TGTGCCAGCTCACCACCATCGACAGGGGGCCAGCCCCAGCATTTT. Translated: CASSPPSTGGQPQHF. The chain is built from TRBV18 and TRBJ1-5; 10 bases agree with TRBD1. Germline V gene data show CDR1 as KGHSH and CDR2 as LQKENI. This CDR3 has 15 amino acids. The trim removed 0 bases at V and 7 bases at J, leaving 3 bases unmatched.

The rearrangement uses TRBV7-9 and TRBJ1-1; D not resolved. Germline V gives CDR1 SEHNR, CDR2 FQNEAQ (reference sequence). V lost 0 bases and J lost 8, with 10 bases in between. The CDR3 totals 13 residues. This CDR3 is CASSLAQSEEAFF. In nucleotides, the CDR3 is TGTGCCAGCAGCTTAGCGCAGAGCGAGGAAGCTTTCTTT.

V and J are TRBV9 and TRBJ1-2, with TRBD1 identical over 7 bases. The germline gives CDR1 SGDLS, CDR2 YYNGEE. The junction had 6 bases not matched to a gene; V was cut back by 0 bases and J by 4 bases. This CDR3 comprises 15 residues. Here the CDR3 reads CASSVGRDRSYGYTF. The CDR3 DNA reads TGTGCCAGCAGCGTAGGCCGGGACAGAAGCTATGGCTACACCTTC.

This chain links TRBV6-5 with TRBJ1-6; the D is unclear. Deletions cut 6 bases from V and 8 bases from J, with 14 bases between. Germline CDR1 and CDR2: MNHEY and SVGAGI. This CDR3 has 14 amino acids. CDR3 nucleotide sequence: TGTGCCAGCAGCCTCAGGCGATGGGATTCACCCCTCCACTTT. Amino acids: CASSLRRWDSPLHF.

The chain uses TRBV18 and TRBJ1-6; no clear D. V was pared by 3 bases and J by 8 bases, with 11 bases between. Looked up from germline, CDR1 is KGHSH and CDR2 is LQKENI. CDR3 size: 14 residues. Here the CDR3 reads CASSPDAVDSPLHF. CDR3 sequence (DNA): TGTGCCAGCTCACCTGACGCGGTAGATTCACCCCTCCACTTT.

The rearrangement uses TRBV4-1 and TRBJ2-1, with D unclear. V was clipped by 0 bases and J by 0 bases, with 6 bases between them. The CDR3 totals 15 residues. Germline values: CDR1 MGHRA, CDR2 YSYEKL. The CDR3 reads CASSQDPRSYNEQFF. As DNA, the CDR3 is TGCGCCAGCAGCCAAGATCCCCGCTCCTACAATGAGCAGTTCTTC.

This clone occurred once. V usage is TRBV10-2 and J usage is TRBJ1-1; a weak D match, TRBD1 (5 bases). Per the germline V gene, CDR1 is WSHSY and CDR2 is SAAADI. The CDR3 totals 16 residues. Trimming pared 3 bases from V and 0 bases from J, leaving 14 bases between. The CDR3 reads CASSEPRRGMNTEAFF. The CDR3 DNA reads TGCGCCAGCAGTGAACCGCGGCGGGGGATGAACACTGAAGCTTTCTTT.

The chain couples TRBV3-1 (or the pseudogene TRBV3-2) to TRBJ2-2, with 7 bases fitting TRBD2. This CDR3 has 14 amino acids. The germline CDR1 and CDR2 sequences are LGHDT and YNNKEL (reference sequence). The ends lost 6 bases at V and 5 bases at J; junction bases unmatched: 6. CDR3 sequence reads: CASRIWGGTGELFF. The CDR3 region has the DNA TGTGCCAGCAGAATATGGGGAGGGACCGGGGAGCTGTTTTTT.

CDR3 bases: TGTGCCAGCAGCTCCTACGAGGAGGGTCTTCCCTACGAGCAGTACTTC. As protein: CASSSYEEGLPYEQYF. This chain links TRBV14 with TRBJ2-7; a possible D gene is TRBD2 (6 bases). Trimming shortened V by 5 bases and J by 2 bases, and 19 bases separated the two germline ends. The CDR3 spans 16 residues. Germline lookup yields CDR1 SGHDN and CDR2 FVKESK.

This clone was seen once. The chain is built from TRBV5-1 and TRBJ1-2; 8 positions agree with TRBD1. The length of the CDR3 is 15 residues. Germline CDR1 is SGHRS and CDR2 is YFSETQ. The J segment lost 7 bases and the V segment lost 1 base, leaving 9 bases of the junction unmatched. The CDR3 reads CASSLTPTGGLGYTF. The CDR3 DNA reads TGCGCCAGCAGCTTGACCCCAACAGGGGGTCTTGGCTACACCTTC. Complete variable domain (other parts from reference TRBV5-1 and TRBJ1-2): KAGVTQTPRYLIKTRGQQVTLSCSPISGHRSVSWYQQTPGQGLQFLFEYFSETQRNKGNFPGRFSGRQFSNSRSEMNVSTLELGDSALYLCASSLTPTGGLGYTFGSGTRLTVV.

The V call is TRBV20-1, the J call TRBJ2-1; 11 positions agree with TRBD1. The germline V gene has CDR1 DFQATT and CDR2 SNEGSKA (reference sequence). J was trimmed by 9 bases and V by 5 bases; bases with no gene match: 0. This CDR3 is built from 11 residues. In DNA, the CDR3 is TGCAGTGCTGGGACAGGGGGTGAGCAGTTCTTC. This gives the protein CSAGTGGEQFF.